The 10 T cell receptor beta chains reported below all come from one sample, sequenced in a study of beta chain features in type 1 diabetes. Expressed TCRB transcripts got sequenced, as all isolated RNA was reverse transcribed. Some clones are missing from TCRdb's copy, which holds only in-frame ones; the method was immunoSEQ multiplex PCR. The profile covers 120,000 to 150,000 clones, with roughly 10% appearing a single time and roughly 1.3% taken by the ten largest. Sequenced material: naive CD4+ T cells from blood. These receptors were taken from a man younger than 35 in good health.

This sequence joins TRBV5-1 and TRBJ1-2; D call uncertain. Germline V gives CDR1 SGHRS, CDR2 YFSETQ. Trimming left V 6 bases short and J 0 bases short, with 9 bases between. The CDR3 loop spans 13 amino acids. CDR3 sequence: CASTSGTNYGYTF. In DNA form, the CDR3 reads TGCGCCAGCACCTCCGGGACTAACTATGGCTACACCTTC.

CDR3 loop: CASSHRGPDYGYTF. The CDR3 coding sequence is TGTGCCAGCAGCCACAGGGGGCCAGACTATGGCTACACCTTC. V is TRBV6-5 and J is TRBJ1-2, with TRBD1 identical over 9 bases. This CDR3 region has 14 residues. Germline V gene lookup returns CDR1 MNHEY and CDR2 SVGAGI. V lost 6 bases, J lost 3 bases, and 5 bases stayed unmatched.

This clone was picked up a small number of times. V usage is TRBV7-9 and J usage is TRBJ2-5; 7 bases align to TRBD1. The DNA end is more similar to TRBJ2-7, so the J call may be wrong. CDR1 and CDR2 (germline): SEHNR, FQNEAQ (reference sequence). CDR3 length: 14 amino acids. The CDR3 region has the DNA TGTGCCAGCAGCTTGACAGGGACCGGCTACGAGCAGTACTTC. It specifies CASSLTGTGYEQYF.

This clone has a handful of counts. The chain employs TRBV18 and TRBJ1-3, with D uncertain. The CDR3 length is 16 residues. Trimming cost V 0 bases and J 3 bases, with 12 bases left between them. The germline gives CDR1 KGHSH, CDR2 LQKENI. The CDR3 protein is CASSPPSVPSGNTIYF. Here the CDR3 DNA reads TGTGCCAGCTCACCACCCTCGGTACCGAGTGGAAACACCATATATTTT.

The table lists this clone with many counts. The J gene is TRBJ2-7, the V gene TRBV7-9; D possibly corresponds to TRBD2 (6 bases). Trimming cost V 2 bases and J 7 bases, with 12 bases left between them. Germline V gene lookup returns CDR1 SEHNR and CDR2 FQNEAQ (reference sequence). The CDR3 is made up of 13 amino acids. The DNA of the CDR3 is TGTGCCAGCAGCTTATCCAGGGACTTGGAGCAGTACTTC. It is translated as CASSLSRDLEQYF.

The chain couples TRBV6-5 to TRBJ2-1; D remains unclear. V lost 5 bases to trimming and J lost 4 bases, with 12 bases between them. The length of the CDR3 is 14 residues. The V gene's germline CDR1 is MNHEY and CDR2 SVGAGI. The CDR3 sequence: CASSRHYAYNEQFF. The CDR3 DNA reads as TGTGCCAGCAGTCGTCACTACGCATACAATGAGCAGTTCTTC.

A few counts support this clone. The chain couples TRBV11-2 to TRBJ1-4, with D uncertain. Trimming shortened V by 1 base and J by 7 bases, and 16 bases separated the two germline ends. This CDR3 has 16 amino acids. CDR1 is SGHAT and CDR2 is FQNNGV in the germline V gene. The CDR3 sequence: CASSLVRGLVGEKLFF. Written as DNA, the CDR3 is TGTGCCAGCAGCTTAGTCCGGGGATTGGTGGGTGAAAAACTGTTTTTT.

This clone showed up just a few times. The chain carries TRBV25-1 and TRBJ2-1; D call uncertain. CDR3 length: 11 amino acids. Trimming took 5 bases from V and 5 from J, leaving 4 bases between them. The germline V gene has CDR1 MGHDK and CDR2 SYGVNS. The CDR3 DNA reads as TGTGCCAGCAGTCGGGACAATGAGCAGTTCTTC. It codes for CASSRDNEQFF.

The chain has TRBV7-2 and TRBJ1-2, with 8 bases identical to TRBD1. Trimming cost V 5 bases and J 2 bases; bases outside gene matches: 1. This CDR3 is 13 amino acids long. Germline lookup yields CDR1 SGHTA and CDR2 FQGNSA. The CDR3 is CASSRDRNYGYTF. Written as DNA, the CDR3 is TGTGCCAGCAGCCGGGACAGGAACTATGGCTACACCTTC.

This chain links TRBV11-2 with TRBJ1-2; TRBD1 aligns across 8 bases. Germline V lookup: CDR1 SGHAT, CDR2 FQNNGV. V dropped 6 bases and J dropped 7; count of bases not matched to a gene: 13. The CDR3 loop spans 15 amino acids. The CDR3, as DNA: TGTGCCAGCAGGTCTCAACAGGGGGTCGAGGGTGGCTACACCTTC. The encoded protein is CASRSQQGVEGGYTF.